Given below is one T cell receptor beta chain in context. In the study's own analysis: Quantification of nucleated cells was approximated via reference gene primer amplification. Profiling relied on immunoSEQ multiplex PCR, and the TCRdb table lists in-frame clones only, not all of them. From that table come the V and J calls and clone size; the DNA was used to work out D and trimming. The sample has 250,000 to 300,000 clones; about 87% are singletons. Enrolment of Seattle patients took place during active infection, and they were followed longitudinally. This sample was taken from a study of blood T cell repertoires in COVID-19. The overall study: T cells, B-cell-depleted T cells, or PBMCs supplied cDNA or gDNA.

The clonotype was recovered from a woman between 50 and 59 years old with COVID-19, enrolled during active disease. Sequenced sample: peripheral blood.

The CDR3 DNA follows: TGTGCCAGCAGCACGGACAGAAATCAGCCCCAGCATTTT. The encoded protein is CASSTDRNQPQHF. The chain links TRBV7-9 to TRBJ1-5; possibly TRBD1 for D (6 bases). V lost 5 bases, J lost 4 bases, and 9 bases lay in between. This CDR3 spans 13 amino acids. Germline V gene data show CDR1 as SEHNR and CDR2 as FQNEAQ (reference sequence).